This T cell receptor (beta chain) was sequenced during a study of T cell repertoires in cytomegalovirus infection. Whole-study results and caveats: Predominance within the ex vivo response was attributable to HLA-C-restricted CMV-specific TCR beta clonotypes.

Germline CDR1 is SGHNT and CDR2 is YENEEA. Germline trimming cut 3 bases from V and 5 bases from J; bases unmatched to any gene: 12. This CDR3 is 17 amino acids long. TCRdb re-called the reads with MiXCR, one entry per CDR3 protein. The sample has about 120,000 distinct CDR3 sequences, about 9.4% seen once. This clonotype showed up many times. Its antigen is currently unknown. The sequence was collected from a human donor in good health (CMV status not recorded). Some clones in this sample may be carry-over from other donors' samples. The J gene is TRBJ2-1, the V gene TRBV11-3, with TRBD2 identical over 8 bases. Sequenced material: PBMCs, sequenced either directly or after in vitro stimulation (not recorded which). The CDR3 region has the DNA TGTGCCAGCAGCTTTAGGTTCCGTCCTAGCGGGCACAATGAGCAGTTCTTC. It translates to CASSFRFRPSGHNEQFF.